This T cell receptor (beta chain) is drawn from a study of blood T cell repertoires in COVID-19 (dated by TCRdb to about 2020). With regard to the full study: Collaborator samples came from the United States, Italy and Spain and covered acute and convalescent phases of COVID-19. The prospective study material was composed of cDNA or gDNA derived from T cells, B-cell-depleted T cells, or PBMCs. Deeply sampled blood TCRbeta repertoires from subjects exposed to, actively infected with, or recovered from COVID-19 were included in the dataset. The repertoires were released in a freely available public database meant as a resource for research on the immune response to SARS-CoV-2. The samples were drawn from the first 160 participants of the ongoing ImmuneRACE study and from under 1,500 subjects provided by 6 global collaborators. Nearly every sample came with metadata listing a de-identified subject ID, COVID-19 status, age in years and sex. Where available, HLA class I and class II types were obtained from metadata supplied by the sample provider rather than from assay-based typing. On the study overall, not on this receptor specifically: How much clinical and demographic metadata was included differed by source and by participant, and the metadata was provided uncurated.

Whole blood was collected in K2EDTA tubes by collaborating institutions according to the institutions' own protocols. For TCRbeta analysis, collaborators shipped samples as frozen whole blood, isolated PBMCs, or DNA extracted from either of those sample types. Between the V and J ends, shortened by 3 bases and 2 bases respectively, the junction contains 16 bases. From its cysteine to its phenylalanine, the CDR3 spans 16 amino acids. Left in the record is the CDR3 DNA by itself, 48 bases read in frame from the first base. The germline V gene encodes CDR1 KGHSH and CDR2 LQKENI. This clone appeared a few times. No cognate antigen has been identified for it. No qualities accompany the bases; no much larger clone lies one base away. TCRbeta CDR3 regions were amplified from genomic DNA by means of the immunoSEQ Assay, a bias-controlled multiplex PCR. In the paper's pipeline: Nucleated cell counts per sample were estimated from amplification of reference gene primers within the assay. Sequence reads were collapsed and filtered to measure the absolute abundance of every unique TCRbeta CDR3 rearrangement. For each sample, productive Simpson clonality was calculated by taking the square root of Simpson's diversity index across productive rearrangements. TCRdb's version of the immuneACCESS table is confined to in-frame rearrangements and falls short of the full clone set. An unresolved V gene accounts for under half of the shortfall where checked; the remainder is of unknown origin. The V and J calls and clone size are taken from that table; D and trimming were inferred from the DNA. Counted in this sample were under 50,000 clones; around nine tenths of them appeared once. The ten most abundant clones make up 19% of the sample.

The clonotype originates from a man aged 65 to 79 with active COVID-19. Sequenced sample: peripheral blood. The chain joins TRBV18 to TRBJ1-1; possibly the D gene is TRBD1, per 5 matching bases. The DNA sequence follows: TGTGCCAGCTCACCGCGGCAGGGCAGAGCAAACACTGAAGCTTTCTTT. Protein translation: CASSPRQGRANTEAFF.